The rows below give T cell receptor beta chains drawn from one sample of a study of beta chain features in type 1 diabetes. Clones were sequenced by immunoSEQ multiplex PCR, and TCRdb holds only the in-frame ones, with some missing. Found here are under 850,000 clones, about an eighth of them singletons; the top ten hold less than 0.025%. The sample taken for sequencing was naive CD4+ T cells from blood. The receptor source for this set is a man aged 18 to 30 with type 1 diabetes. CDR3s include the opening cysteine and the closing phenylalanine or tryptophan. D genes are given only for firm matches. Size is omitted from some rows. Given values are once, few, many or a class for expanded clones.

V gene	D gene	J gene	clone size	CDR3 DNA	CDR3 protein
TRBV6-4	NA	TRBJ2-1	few	TGTGCCAGCAGTGACTCGAGTGCGGGGGCTAATGAGCAGTTCTTC	CASSDSSAGANEQFF
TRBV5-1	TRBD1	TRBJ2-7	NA	TGCGCCAGCAGCCCTACGGGACAGGGTACCTACGAGCAGTACTTC	CASSPTGQGTYEQYF
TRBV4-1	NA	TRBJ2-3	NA	TGCGCCAGCAGCCAAGAAGCTGGCCGGGGCCTCAGCACAGATACGCAGTATTTT	CASSQEAGRGLSTDTQYF
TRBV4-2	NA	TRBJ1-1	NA	TGTGCCAGCAGCCAAGATGGGCTCCGAAACACTGAAGCTTTCTTT	CASSQDGLRNTEAFF
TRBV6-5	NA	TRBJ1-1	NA	TGTGCCAGCAGACCCGGACACGCGGGGAACACTGAAGCTTTCTTT	CASRPGHAGNTEAFF
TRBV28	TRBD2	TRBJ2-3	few	TGTGCCAGCAGTTTAGACCAGGGCGGGGGTGCGACAGATACGCAGTATTTT	CASSLDQGGGATDTQYF
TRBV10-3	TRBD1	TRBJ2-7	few	TGTGCCATCAAGGGACAGTACGAGCAGTACTTC	CAIKGQYEQYF
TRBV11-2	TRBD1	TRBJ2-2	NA	TGTGCCAGCAGCTCGGGGACAGGGGGCAAAACCGGGGAGCTGTTTTTT	CASSSGTGGKTGELFF
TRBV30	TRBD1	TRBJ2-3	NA	TGTGCCTGGGCCTCGAGAAGGACAGGGCAATCAGATACGCAGTATTTT	CAWASRRTGQSDTQYF
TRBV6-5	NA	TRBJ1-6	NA	TGTGCCAGCAGGGGAAGAGGGAGCAATTCACCCCTCCACTTT	CASRGRGSNSPLHF
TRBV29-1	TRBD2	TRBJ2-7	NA	TGCAGCGTTGAAAGGGCTAGCGGGGGGCCCCTAGCAGCCTACAAGCAGTACTTC	CSVERASGGPLAAYKQYF
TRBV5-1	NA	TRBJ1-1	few	TGCGCCAGCAGCTTGAGGGGAAATGAAGCTTTCTTT	CASSLRGNEAFF
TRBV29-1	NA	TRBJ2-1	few	TGCAGCGGTGCCGTGCAGGGCAATGAGCAGTTCTTC	CSGAVQGNEQFF
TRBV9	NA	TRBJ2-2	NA	TGTGCCAGCGGGAAGGACCCTCCGAACACCGGGGAGCTGTTTTTT	CASGKDPPNTGELFF
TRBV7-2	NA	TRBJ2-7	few	TGTGCCAGCAGCTTAGAAGGTCTGTCCTACGAGCAGTACTTC	CASSLEGLSYEQYF
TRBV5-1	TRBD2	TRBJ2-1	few	TGCGCCAGCAGCTTGTCAGGGACTAACTACAATGAGCAGTTCTTC	CASSLSGTNYNEQFF
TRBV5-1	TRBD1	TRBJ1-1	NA	TGCGCCAGCACCGTGGACGACAGGGAACCTGAAGCTTTCTTT	CASTVDDREPEAFF
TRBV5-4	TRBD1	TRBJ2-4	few	TGTGCCAGCAGCCCTTGGACAGGGTTCGAAAACATTCAGTACTTC	CASSPWTGFENIQYF
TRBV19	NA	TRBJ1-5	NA	TGTGCCAGTAGTGGACCGGGCAATCAGCCCCAGCATTTT	CASSGPGNQPQHF
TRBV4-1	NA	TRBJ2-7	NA	TGCGCCAGCAGCCAAGAATGGATAGGGGAGCAGTACTTC	CASSQEWIGEQYF
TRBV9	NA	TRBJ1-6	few	TGTGCCAGCAGCCCTTCCAGCTCCTATAATTCACCCCTCCACTTT	CASSPSSSYNSPLHF
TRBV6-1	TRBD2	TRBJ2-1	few	TGTGCCAGCTGGCTCGGGGGGAGCTCCTACAATGAGCAGTTCTTC	CASWLGGSSYNEQFF
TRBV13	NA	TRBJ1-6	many	TGTGCCAGCAGCCTAACAGGCCTGCACCTCCACTTT	CASSLTGLHLHF
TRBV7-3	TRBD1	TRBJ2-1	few	TGTGCCAGCAGCTCGCGGGACAGGGGGCATGAGCAGTTCTTC	CASSSRDRGHEQFF
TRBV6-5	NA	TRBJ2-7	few	TGTGCCAGCAGTTACTCGGGCAGGAGCTCCTACGAGCAGTACTTC	CASSYSGRSSYEQYF
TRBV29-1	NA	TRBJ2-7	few	TGCAGCGTCGACAAGGGCTACGAGCAGTACTTC	CSVDKGYEQYF
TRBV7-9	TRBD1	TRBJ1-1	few	TGTGCCAGCAGCCCACACTCAGGGGGCGACGGTACTGAAGCTTTCTTT	CASSPHSGGDGTEAFF
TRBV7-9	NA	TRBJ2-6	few	TGTGCCAGCAGCTTTAGGGCGTCTGGGGCCAACGTCCTGACTTTC	CASSFRASGANVLTF
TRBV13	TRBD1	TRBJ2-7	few	TGTGCCAGCAGCCGGACAGGGAACCCCTACGAGCAGTACTTC	CASSRTGNPYEQYF
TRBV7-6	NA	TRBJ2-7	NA	TGTGCCAGCAGCTTAGAAGCATCCTCCTACGAGCAGTACTTC	CASSLEASSYEQYF
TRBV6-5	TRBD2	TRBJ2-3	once	TGTGCCAGCAGTTACTCGCTAGCGGCAGATACGCAGTATTTT	CASSYSLAADTQYF
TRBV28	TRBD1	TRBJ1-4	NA	TGTGCCAGCAGTCCCCGGACAGGGATGTGGGAAAAACTGTTTTTT	CASSPRTGMWEKLFF
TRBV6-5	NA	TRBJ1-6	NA	TGTGCCAGCAGTTACTCTCACCTCGTGGGGGCTTCACCCCTCCACTTT	CASSYSHLVGASPLHF